The 26 T cell receptor beta chains below come from one sample, sequenced in a study of Ad26.COV2.S vaccination and SARS-CoV-2 variants. Treatment indicated: around 19 received Ad26.COV2.S at low or high dose, single or two shots; several received placebo; per-sample allocation not given. Vaccine and placebo recipients were sampled on day 63 after the first injection. The table came from immunoSEQ multiplex PCR; TCRdb's copy has only in-frame clones and leaves some out. The data hold some 410,000 clones, with over 80% observed a single time. The sequencing used peripheral blood, collected in a trial of Ad26.COV2.S vaccine versus placebo. The receptors stem from a person between 18 and 65 years old who received the Ad26.COV2.S COVID-19 vaccine or a placebo.

The V gene is TRBV7-2, the J gene TRBJ1-2; possibly TRBD1 for D (5 bases). The ends were cut back, 5 bases at V and 3 bases at J, with 13 bases in the middle. Germline lookup yields CDR1 SGHTA and CDR2 FQGNSA. This CDR3 has 14 residues. DNA for the CDR3: TGTGCCAGCAGCCCCGCCGGGACTGACTATGGCTACACCTTC. Amino acids: CASSPAGTDYGYTF. The full variable domain, with the rest looked up from reference TRBV7-2 and TRBJ1-2, is GAGVSQSPSNKVTEKGKDVELRCDPISGHTALYWYRQSLGQGLEFLIYFQGNSAPDKSGLPSDRFSAERTGGSVSTLTIQRTQQEDSAVYLCASSPAGTDYGYTFGSGTRLTVV.

This chain links TRBV11-2 with TRBJ2-2; D unclear. Germline CDR1 SGHAT, CDR2 FQNNGV. Trimming removed 2 bases at V and 6 bases at J, with 10 bases between. The CDR3 extends over 14 amino acids. The DNA of the CDR3 is TGTGCCAGCAGCTTAATTGTCTATCCCGGGGAGCTGTTTTTT. It specifies CASSLIVYPGELFF.

J is TRBJ2-1 and V is TRBV27; either TRBD1 or TRBD2 may supply D (5 bases each). This CDR3 is built from 15 residues. Deletions cut 4 bases from V and 2 bases from J, with 12 bases between. Looked up from germline, CDR1 is MNHEY and CDR2 is SMNVEV (reference sequence). The chain's CDR3 is CASSSGPTPYNEQFF. CDR3 in DNA: TGTGCCAGCAGTTCGGGGCCGACCCCCTACAATGAGCAGTTCTTC.

The chain has TRBV10-2 and TRBJ1-5; D gene unclear. This CDR3 has 13 residues. Trimming stripped 3 bases from V and 7 bases from J, with 10 bases between. Germline V gives CDR1 WSHSY, CDR2 SAAADI. The DNA of the CDR3 is TGCGCCAGCAGTGACCCTGTGAGCCAGCCCCAGCATTTT. It encodes CASSDPVSQPQHF.

CDR3 nucleotides: TGTGCCAGCAGTTTATCCCCTTTGGACAGGGGGCATAGCAATCAGCCCCAGCATTTT. This codes for CASSLSPLDRGHSNQPQHF. The gene calls are TRBV28 and TRBJ1-5, with 11 bases lining up with TRBD1. CDR3 length: 19 residues. Losses at the gene ends were 1 base for V and 0 bases for J; bases not matched to a gene: 8. Germline V gives CDR1 MDHEN, CDR2 SYDVKM.

The chain combines TRBV20-1 with TRBJ2-7; tentatively, D is TRBD2 (6 bases). CDR3 length: 11 residues. Germline CDR1 is DFQATT and CDR2 is SNEGSKA (reference sequence). V lost 0 bases and J 6 bases, leaving 6 bases between the germline ends. CDR3 DNA sequence: TGCAGTGCTAGAGAGGGAGGCGAGCAGTACTTC. The encoded protein is CSAREGGEQYF.

This clone was seen more than once but under ten times. The chain recombines TRBV6-4 with TRBJ2-2, with no clear D. CDR1 MRHNA and CDR2 SNTAGT come from the germline V gene. Trimming left V 4 bases short and J 4 bases short, with 7 bases between. The length of the CDR3 is 13 residues. CDR3 residues: CASSVAGTGELFF. Here the CDR3 DNA reads TGTGCCAGCAGTGTAGCTGGCACCGGGGAGCTGTTTTTT.

This clone has more than one count but fewer than ten. The chain links TRBV14 to TRBJ1-2, with a tentative D call TRBD1 (5 bases). Between the trimmed V and J ends, which lost 4 bases and 7 bases, there was a span of 10 bases. The germline V gene encodes CDR1 SGHDN and CDR2 FVKESK. This CDR3 has 12 residues. In DNA form, the CDR3 reads TGTGCCAGCAGCCTTGGGACGTCTGGCTACACCTTC. Translating gives CASSLGTSGYTF.

This clone was seen a single time. This chain uses TRBV24-1 with TRBJ2-2; D unclear. Trimming stripped 7 bases from V and 0 bases from J, with 8 bases between. CDR1 and CDR2 from the germline V gene are KGHDR and SFDVKD. The CDR3 is made up of 14 amino acids. CDR3 loop: CATRGPTNTGELFF. The DNA for the CDR3 is TGTGCCACCAGGGGTCCTACGAACACCGGGGAGCTGTTTTTT.

J is TRBJ2-7 and V is TRBV14; D is unclear. The CDR3 has 15 amino acids. Per germline, CDR1 SGHDN and CDR2 FVKESK. Trimming removed 3 bases from V and 4 bases from J, with 16 bases in between. Here the CDR3 DNA reads TGTGCCAGCAGCCAGAACGGACGCGTAAAATACGAGCAGTACTTC. This codes for CASSQNGRVKYEQYF.

The V and J genes are TRBV18 and TRBJ1-3; D ambiguous. Trimming removed 3 bases from V and 0 bases from J, with 12 bases in between. This CDR3 is built from 16 residues. Looked up from germline, CDR1 is KGHSH and CDR2 is LQKENI. CDR3 protein: CASSPYDIASGNTIYF. The CDR3 DNA reads as TGTGCCAGCTCACCTTACGACATAGCCTCTGGAAACACCATATATTTT.

This sequence joins TRBV6-5 and TRBJ2-5; 8 bases line up with TRBD2. V lost 5 bases and J lost 5; bases outside the gene matches: 10. The germline V gene has CDR1 MNHEY and CDR2 SVGAGI. This CDR3 spans 15 amino acids. The chain's CDR3 is CASSKSGGVQETQYF. DNA of the CDR3: TGTGCCAGCAGTAAATCCGGGGGGGTCCAGGAGACCCAGTACTTC.

The rearrangement joins TRBV2 to TRBJ1-1; D uncertain. The CDR3 contains 14 residues. Per germline, CDR1 SNHLY and CDR2 FYNNEI. Trimming removed 1 base at V and 0 bases at J, with 6 bases between. This CDR3 reads CASSEVRVNTEAFF. In nucleotides, the CDR3 is TGTGCCAGCAGTGAAGTACGGGTGAACACTGAAGCTTTCTTT. Using reference TRBV2 and TRBJ1-1 for the parts outside the CDR3, the full variable domain is EPEVTQTPSHQVTQMGQEVILRCVPISNHLYFYWYRQILGQKVEFLVSFYNNEISEKSEIFDDQFSVERPDGSNFTLKIRSTKLEDSAMYFCASSEVRVNTEAFFGQGTRLTVV.

As concerns this clone: This sample includes further DNA sequences coding for the same CDR3. The chain combines TRBV4-3 with TRBJ1-5, with D possibly matching TRBD1 (6 bases). V dropped 1 base and J dropped 1 base, with 8 bases sitting between them. In germline, CDR1 is LGHNA, CDR2 YSLEER. The CDR3 consists of 15 residues. In DNA, the CDR3 is TGCGCCAGCAGCCAAGTACAGGGAAGCAATCAGCCCCAGCATTTT. As protein: CASSQVQGSNQPQHF.

This rearrangement joins TRBV7-2 to TRBJ1-6; TRBD1 agrees at 9 bases. Trimming cost V 0 bases and J 11 bases; bases outside gene matches: 5. This CDR3 has 15 amino acids. In germline, CDR1 is SGHTA, CDR2 FQGNSA. The CDR3 DNA sequence: TGTGCCAGCAGCTTAGCGCCGCGACAGGGGGCACCCCTCCACTTT. It encodes CASSLAPRQGAPLHF.

On this clone itself: One junction end does not reproduce the germline sequence, and a read error may be involved. CDR3 sequence reads: CSVEAPRGHSGNTIYF. CDR3 in DNA: TGCAGCGTCGAAGCCCCGAGGGGTCACTCTGGAAACACCATATATTTT. This sequence joins TRBV29-1 and TRBJ1-3; possible D gene TRBD1, 5 bases. Germline assignment: CDR1 SQVTM and CDR2 ANQGSEA. The CDR3 runs to 16 residues.

The chain has TRBV25-1 and TRBJ2-2; D is ambiguous. Trimming pared 5 bases from V and 2 bases from J, leaving 9 bases between. Germline V gives CDR1 MGHDK, CDR2 SYGVNS. This CDR3 spans 14 amino acids. The CDR3 is CASSSRPNTGELFF. The CDR3 DNA is TGTGCCAGCAGTAGTAGGCCCAACACCGGGGAGCTGTTTTTT.

The V and J genes are TRBV7-8 and TRBJ2-1; 8 bases line up with TRBD2. V was clipped by 5 bases and J by 5 bases; unmatched bases: 14. Germline-derived CDR1 and CDR2 are SGHVS and FQNEAQ. The CDR3 totals 17 residues. The CDR3 bases are TGTGCCAGCAGCCTCAAAGGACTAGCCCTGCTAGACAATGAGCAGTTCTTC. Encoded protein: CASSLKGLALLDNEQFF.

This sequence joins TRBV4-3 and TRBJ2-7, with 9 bases matching TRBD1. The CDR3 loop spans 18 amino acids. V lost 0 bases to trimming and J lost 4 bases; unmatched junction nucleotides: 13. CDR1 and CDR2 from the germline V gene are LGHNA and YSLEER. The chain's CDR3 is CASSQDRFGTGSRYEQYF. CDR3 in DNA: TGCGCCAGCAGCCAAGATCGTTTCGGGACAGGGTCAAGGTACGAGCAGTACTTC.

The chain is built from TRBV6-5 and TRBJ2-2; 9 bases map to TRBD1. Germline V lookup: CDR1 MNHEY, CDR2 SVGAGI. This CDR3 is 15 amino acids long. Trimming removed 6 bases from V and 13 bases from J; junction bases left unmatched: 15. In DNA, the CDR3 is TGTGCCAGCAGCTCAAGGGACAGGGTGATCGAGGGGCTGTTTTTT. Its protein product is CASSSRDRVIEGLFF.

The rearrangement joins TRBV5-4 to TRBJ2-1; 10 bases fit TRBD2. The trim removed 0 bases at V and 9 bases at J, leaving 9 bases unmatched. Germline CDR1 is SGHNT and CDR2 is YYREEE (reference sequence). The CDR3 covers 16 residues. CDR3 amino acids: CASSLAGLAGGFEQFF. The CDR3 bases are TGTGCCAGCAGCTTGGCCGGTTTAGCGGGGGGTTTTGAGCAGTTCTTC.

The rearrangement joins TRBV19 to TRBJ1-2; D is unresolved. Germline V gene lookup returns CDR1 LNHDA and CDR2 SQIVND (reference sequence). The V gene lost 3 bases and the J gene lost 2 bases, with 13 bases spanning the gap. The CDR3 covers 15 residues. CDR3 amino acids: CASSIMSGGNYGYTF. The CDR3 region has the DNA TGTGCCAGTAGTATTATGTCCGGCGGGAACTATGGCTACACCTTC.

This chain connects TRBV19 to TRBJ1-1; D is perhaps TRBD1 (5 bases). Between the trimmed V and J ends, which lost 5 bases and 1 base, there was a span of 8 bases. The CDR3 is 13 residues long. The germline V gene has CDR1 LNHDA and CDR2 SQIVND (reference sequence). CDR3 DNA: TGTGCCAGTAGTCCGACAGCGAACACTGAAGCTTTCTTT. Translation gives CASSPTANTEAFF.

This sequence joins TRBV19 and TRBJ2-2, with a possible D match to TRBD1 (5 bases). Germline lookup yields CDR1 LNHDA and CDR2 SQIVND (reference sequence). This CDR3 is 13 amino acids long. Trimming cost V 6 bases and J 8 bases, with 13 bases left between them. CDR3 sequence reads: CASRPGLSGELFF. CDR3 nucleotide sequence: TGTGCCAGTAGGCCAGGGCTGTCAGGGGAGCTGTTTTTT. The full variable domain, rest sourced from reference TRBV19 and TRBJ2-2, is DGGITQSPKYLFRKEGQNVTLSCEQNLNHDAMYWYRQDPGQGLRLIYYSQIVNDFQKGDIAEGYSVSREKKESFPLTVTSAQKNPTAFYLCASRPGLSGELFFGEGSRLTVL.

The chain has TRBV4-3 and TRBJ1-6, with unresolved D. V gave up 0 bases and J gave up 7 bases, with 4 bases separating them. This CDR3 is 13 amino acids long. From germline, CDR1 is LGHNA and CDR2 YSLEER. CDR3 residues: CASSQEWNSPLHF. CDR3 coding DNA: TGCGCCAGCAGCCAAGAATGGAATTCACCCCTCCACTTT.

The chain couples TRBV2 to TRBJ2-4, with D possibly being TRBD1 (7 bases). From germline, CDR1 is SNHLY and CDR2 FYNNEI. This CDR3 spans 16 amino acids. Trimming left V 6 bases short and J 8 bases short, with 23 bases between. CDR3 nucleotides: TGTGCCAGCAGGACGACAGGGATGATGGGGGGCTACATTCAGTACTTC. Its translation is CASRTTGMMGGYIQYF.